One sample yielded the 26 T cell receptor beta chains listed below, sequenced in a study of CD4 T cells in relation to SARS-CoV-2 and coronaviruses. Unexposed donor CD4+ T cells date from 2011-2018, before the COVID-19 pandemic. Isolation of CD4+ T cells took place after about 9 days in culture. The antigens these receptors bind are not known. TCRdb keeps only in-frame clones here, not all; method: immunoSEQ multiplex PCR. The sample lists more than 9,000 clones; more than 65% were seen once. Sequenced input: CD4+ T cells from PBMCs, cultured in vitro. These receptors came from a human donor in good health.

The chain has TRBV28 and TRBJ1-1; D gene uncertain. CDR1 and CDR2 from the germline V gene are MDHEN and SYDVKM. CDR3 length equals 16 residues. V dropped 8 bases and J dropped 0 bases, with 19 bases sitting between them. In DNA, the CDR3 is TGTGCCAGCGCGATCATAAGCTTCGTAATGAACACTGAAGCTTTCTTT. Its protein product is CASAIISFVMNTEAFF.

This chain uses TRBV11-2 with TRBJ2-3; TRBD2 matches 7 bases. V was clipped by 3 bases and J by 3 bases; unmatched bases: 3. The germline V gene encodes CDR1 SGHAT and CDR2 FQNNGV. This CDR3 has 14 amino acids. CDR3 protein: CASSFGGVTDTQYF. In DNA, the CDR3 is TGTGCCAGCAGCTTTGGGGGGGTTACAGATACGCAGTATTTT.

In DNA, the CDR3 is TGCGCCAGCAGCTTGGGTGGTCCGCCCTCCTACAATGAGCAGTTCTTC. Translated, it gives CASSLGGPPSYNEQFF. This rearrangement joins TRBV5-1 to TRBJ2-1, with D uncertain. This CDR3 is 16 amino acids long. CDR1 is SGHRS and CDR2 is YFSETQ in the germline V gene. Deletions cut 0 bases from V and 0 bases from J, with 10 bases between.

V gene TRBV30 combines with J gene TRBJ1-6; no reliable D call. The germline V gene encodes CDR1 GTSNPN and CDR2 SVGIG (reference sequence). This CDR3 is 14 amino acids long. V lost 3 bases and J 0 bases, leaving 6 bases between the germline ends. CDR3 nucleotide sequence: TGTGCCTGGAGGGGAAGCTCCTATAATTCACCCCTCCACTTT. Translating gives CAWRGSSYNSPLHF.

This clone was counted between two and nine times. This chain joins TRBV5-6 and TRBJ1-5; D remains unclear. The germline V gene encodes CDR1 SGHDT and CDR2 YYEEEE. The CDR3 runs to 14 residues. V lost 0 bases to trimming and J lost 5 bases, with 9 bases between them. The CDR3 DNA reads TGTGCCAGCAGCTTGGGCCAGAGGGATCAGCCCCAGCATTTT. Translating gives CASSLGQRDQPQHF.

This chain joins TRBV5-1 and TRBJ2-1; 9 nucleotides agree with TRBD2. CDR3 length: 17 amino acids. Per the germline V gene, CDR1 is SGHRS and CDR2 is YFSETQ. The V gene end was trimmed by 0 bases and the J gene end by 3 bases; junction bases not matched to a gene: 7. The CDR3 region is CASSLGPSGTHYNEQFF. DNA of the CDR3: TGCGCCAGCAGCTTGGGTCCTAGCGGGACCCACTACAATGAGCAGTTCTTC.

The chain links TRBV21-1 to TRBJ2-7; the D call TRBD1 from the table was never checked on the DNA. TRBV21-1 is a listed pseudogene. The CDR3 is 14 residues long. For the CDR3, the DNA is TGTGCCAGCAGCCTACACAGGGAGACCTACGAGCAGTACTTC. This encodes CASSLHRETYEQYF.

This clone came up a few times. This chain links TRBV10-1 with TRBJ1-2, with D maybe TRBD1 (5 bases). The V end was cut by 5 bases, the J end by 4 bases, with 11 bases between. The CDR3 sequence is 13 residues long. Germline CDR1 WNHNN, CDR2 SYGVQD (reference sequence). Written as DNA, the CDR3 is TGCGCCAGCAGTCCTGCAGGGTTCTATGGCTACACCTTC. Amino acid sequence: CASSPAGFYGYTF.

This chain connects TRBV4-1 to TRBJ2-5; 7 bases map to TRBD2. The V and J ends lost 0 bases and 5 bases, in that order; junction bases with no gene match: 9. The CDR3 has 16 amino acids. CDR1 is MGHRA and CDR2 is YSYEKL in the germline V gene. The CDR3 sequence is CASSQEWGGSGETQYF. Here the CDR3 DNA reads TGCGCCAGCAGCCAAGAGTGGGGCGGGAGTGGGGAGACCCAGTACTTC.

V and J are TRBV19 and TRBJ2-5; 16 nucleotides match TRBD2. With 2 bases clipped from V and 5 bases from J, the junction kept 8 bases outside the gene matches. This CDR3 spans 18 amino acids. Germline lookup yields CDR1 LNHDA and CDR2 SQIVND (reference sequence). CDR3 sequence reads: CASSIRGLAGGPPETQYF. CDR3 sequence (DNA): TGTGCCAGTAGTATAAGGGGACTAGCGGGAGGGCCCCCGGAGACCCAGTACTTC.

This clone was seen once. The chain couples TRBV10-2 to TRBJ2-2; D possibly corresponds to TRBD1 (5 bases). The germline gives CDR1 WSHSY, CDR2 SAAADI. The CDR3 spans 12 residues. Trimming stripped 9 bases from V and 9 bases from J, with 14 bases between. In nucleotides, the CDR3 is TGCGCCAGTGGCAGGGAACACCGGGAGCTGTTTTTT. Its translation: CASGREHRELFF.

The CDR3 coding sequence is TGCGCCAGCAGCCAAGACGAGGGGGATGGGTTGTGGAACGAGCAGTACTTC. Translating gives CASSQDEGDGLWNEQYF. The chain joins TRBV4-1 to TRBJ2-7, with D perhaps TRBD1 (6 bases). The V gene lost 0 bases and the J gene lost 5 bases, with 20 bases spanning the gap. Germline V lookup: CDR1 MGHRA, CDR2 YSYEKL. The CDR3 has 17 amino acids.

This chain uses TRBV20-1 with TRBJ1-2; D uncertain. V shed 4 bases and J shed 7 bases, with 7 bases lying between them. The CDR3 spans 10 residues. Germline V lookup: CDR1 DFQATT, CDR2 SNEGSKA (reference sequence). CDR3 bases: TGCAGTGCTACCCCAGGTGGCTACACCTTC. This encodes CSATPGGYTF.

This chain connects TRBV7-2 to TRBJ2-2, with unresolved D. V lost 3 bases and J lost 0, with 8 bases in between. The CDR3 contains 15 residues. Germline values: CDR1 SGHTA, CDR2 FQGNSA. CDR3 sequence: CASSLSSANTGELFF. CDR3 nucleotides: TGTGCCAGCAGCTTGAGCAGCGCGAACACCGGGGAGCTGTTTTTT. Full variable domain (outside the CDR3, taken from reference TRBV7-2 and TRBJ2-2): GAGVSQSPSNKVTEKGKDVELRCDPISGHTALYWYRQSLGQGLEFLIYFQGNSAPDKSGLPSDRFSAERTGGSVSTLTIQRTQQEDSAVYLCASSLSSANTGELFFGEGSRLTVL.

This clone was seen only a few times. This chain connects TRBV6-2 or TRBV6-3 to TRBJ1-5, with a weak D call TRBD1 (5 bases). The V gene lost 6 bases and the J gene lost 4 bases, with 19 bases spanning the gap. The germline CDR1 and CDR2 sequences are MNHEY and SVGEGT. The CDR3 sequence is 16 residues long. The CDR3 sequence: CASSMAGIGLNQPQHF. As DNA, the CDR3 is TGTGCCAGCAGCATGGCAGGGATAGGTTTGAATCAGCCCCAGCATTTT.

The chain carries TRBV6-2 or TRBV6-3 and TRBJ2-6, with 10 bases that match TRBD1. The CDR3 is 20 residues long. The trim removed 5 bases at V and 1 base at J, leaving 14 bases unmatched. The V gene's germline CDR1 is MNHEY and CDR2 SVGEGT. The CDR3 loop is CASSHPSGTGASSGANVLTF. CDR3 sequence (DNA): TGTGCCAGCAGTCACCCGTCCGGGACAGGGGCCTCTTCTGGGGCCAACGTCCTGACTTTC.

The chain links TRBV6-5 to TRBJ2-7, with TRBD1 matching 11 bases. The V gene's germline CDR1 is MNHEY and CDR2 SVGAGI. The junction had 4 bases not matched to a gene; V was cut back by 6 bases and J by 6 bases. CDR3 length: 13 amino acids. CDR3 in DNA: TGTGCCAGCAGCCGGGGACAGGGGGGCGAGCAGTACTTC. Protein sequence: CASSRGQGGEQYF.

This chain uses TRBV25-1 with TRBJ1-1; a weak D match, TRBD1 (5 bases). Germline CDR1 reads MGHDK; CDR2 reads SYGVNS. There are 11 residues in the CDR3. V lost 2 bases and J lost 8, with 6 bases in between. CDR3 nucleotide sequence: TGTGCCAGCAGTGAAAACAGGGAAGCTTTCTTT. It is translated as CASSENREAFF.

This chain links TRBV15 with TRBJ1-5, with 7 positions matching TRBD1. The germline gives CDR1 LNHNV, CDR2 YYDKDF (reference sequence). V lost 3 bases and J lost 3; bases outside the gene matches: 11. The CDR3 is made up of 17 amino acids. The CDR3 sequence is CATSSIFRDSVNQPQHF. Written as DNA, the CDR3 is TGTGCCACCAGCAGCATCTTCCGGGACAGCGTCAATCAGCCCCAGCATTTT. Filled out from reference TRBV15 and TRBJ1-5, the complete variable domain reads DAMVIQNPRYQVTQFGKPVTLSCSQTLNHNVMYWYQQKSSQAPKLLFHYYDKDFNNEADTPDNFQSRRPNTSFCFLDIRSPGLGDTAMYLCATSSIFRDSVNQPQHFGDGTRLSIL.

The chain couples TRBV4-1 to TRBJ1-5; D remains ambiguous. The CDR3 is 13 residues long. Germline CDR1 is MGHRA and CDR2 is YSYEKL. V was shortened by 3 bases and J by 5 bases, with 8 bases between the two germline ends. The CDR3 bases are TGCGCCAGCAGCCAGAGCGTTTATCAGCCCCAGCATTTT. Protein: CASSQSVYQPQHF.

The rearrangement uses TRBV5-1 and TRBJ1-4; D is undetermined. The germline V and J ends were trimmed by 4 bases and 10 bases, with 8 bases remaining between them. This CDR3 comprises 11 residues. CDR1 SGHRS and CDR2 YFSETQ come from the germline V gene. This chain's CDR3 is CASSLTGKLFF. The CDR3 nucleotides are TGCGCCAGCAGCCTGACGGGAAAACTGTTTTTT. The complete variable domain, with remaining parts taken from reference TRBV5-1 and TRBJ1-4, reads KAGVTQTPRYLIKTRGQQVTLSCSPISGHRSVSWYQQTPGQGLQFLFEYFSETQRNKGNFPGRFSGRQFSNSRSEMNVSTLELGDSALYLCASSLTGKLFFGSGTQLSVL.

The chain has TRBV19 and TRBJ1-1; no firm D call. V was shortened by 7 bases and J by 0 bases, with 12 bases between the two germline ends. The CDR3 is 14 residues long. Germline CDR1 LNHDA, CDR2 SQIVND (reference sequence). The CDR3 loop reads CASIGGPLNTEAFF. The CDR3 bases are TGTGCCAGTATAGGAGGACCCTTGAACACTGAAGCTTTCTTT.

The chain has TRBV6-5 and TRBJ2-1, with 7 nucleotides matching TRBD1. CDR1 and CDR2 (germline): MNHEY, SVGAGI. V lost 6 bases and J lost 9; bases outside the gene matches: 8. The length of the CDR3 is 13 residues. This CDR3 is CASRRDRASEQFF. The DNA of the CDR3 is TGTGCCAGCAGAAGAGACAGGGCCAGTGAGCAGTTCTTC.

The CDR3 DNA reads TGTGCCAGCGGGCCGGGACTAGCGTACGACAATGAGCAGTTCTTC. Translation gives CASGPGLAYDNEQFF. The gene calls are TRBV2 and TRBJ2-1; 10 nucleotides line up with TRBD2. Germline lookup yields CDR1 SNHLY and CDR2 FYNNEI. This CDR3 has 15 residues. V shed 8 bases and J 5 bases; nucleotides not matched to a gene: 9.

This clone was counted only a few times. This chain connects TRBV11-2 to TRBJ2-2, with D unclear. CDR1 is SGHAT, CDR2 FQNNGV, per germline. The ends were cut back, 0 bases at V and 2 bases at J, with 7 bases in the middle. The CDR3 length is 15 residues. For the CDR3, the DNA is TGTGCCAGCAGCTTAGAATACCTAAACACCGGGGAGCTGTTTTTT. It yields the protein CASSLEYLNTGELFF.

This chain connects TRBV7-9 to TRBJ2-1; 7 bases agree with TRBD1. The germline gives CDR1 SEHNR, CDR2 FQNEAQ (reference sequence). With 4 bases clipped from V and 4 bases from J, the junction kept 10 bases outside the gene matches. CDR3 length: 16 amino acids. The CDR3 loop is CASSSTGWSSYNEQFF. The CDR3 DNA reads TGTGCCAGCAGCTCGACAGGGTGGTCGTCTTACAATGAGCAGTTCTTC.